What follows are 23 T cell receptor beta chains derived from one specimen sequenced in a study of blood T cell repertoires in COVID-19. Some clones are missing from TCRdb's copy, which holds only in-frame ones; the method was immunoSEQ multiplex PCR. The repertoire holds about 280,000 clones, with 80% to 90% as singletons. Sample: PBMCs or T cells enriched from blood (not recorded which). These receptors all come from a young woman with acute COVID-19.

CDR3 sequence reads: CASSQGGQGAPNTEAFF. CDR3 bases: TGCGCCAGCAGCCAAGGGGGACAGGGGGCCCCCAACACTGAAGCTTTCTTT. The chain has TRBV4-1 and TRBJ1-1; 12 bases line up with TRBD1. V lost 1 base to trimming and J lost 2 bases; unmatched junction nucleotides: 5. Germline V CDR1 and CDR2: MGHRA, YSYEKL. The CDR3 runs to 17 residues.

In DNA form, the CDR3 reads TGTGCCAGCAGTGAATTTGCTTTAGACAGGGCGGGTCAGCCCCAGCATTTT. As protein: CASSEFALDRAGQPQHF. The J gene is TRBJ1-5, the V gene TRBV2; 7 nucleotides agree with TRBD1. J lost 6 bases, V lost 2 bases, and 13 bases had no gene match. The V gene's germline CDR1 is SNHLY and CDR2 FYNNEI. The CDR3 loop spans 17 amino acids.

The rearrangement joins TRBV5-1 to TRBJ2-2; 7 positions agree with TRBD2. V trimming: 4 bases; J trimming: 0 bases; junction bases outside the gene matches: 9. The length of the CDR3 is 17 residues. Germline loops: CDR1 SGHRS, CDR2 YFSETQ. CDR3 bases: TGCGCCAGCAGCCCCCAGTCACTAGCGACGAACACCGGGGAGCTGTTTTTT. Its protein is CASSPQSLATNTGELFF.

The rearrangement uses TRBV10-3 and TRBJ2-2, with D perhaps matching TRBD2 (6 bases). CDR1 is ENHRY, CDR2 SYGVKD, per germline. CDR3 size: 12 residues. The V end was cut by 7 bases, the J end by 7 bases, with 10 bases between. The CDR3 here is CAINGGDGELFF. In nucleotides, the CDR3 is TGTGCCATCAACGGGGGTGACGGGGAGCTGTTTTTT.

This clone has more than one count but fewer than ten. The J gene is TRBJ1-2, the V gene TRBV12-3 or TRBV12-4; D is unclear. V dropped 4 bases and J dropped 9 bases, with 15 bases sitting between them. The CDR3 has 13 residues. The CDR3 sequence: CASSSSSSFSYTF. The CDR3 bases are TGTGCCAGCAGTTCCTCTTCCAGTTTCAGCTACACCTTC.

The chain couples TRBV28 to TRBJ1-5, with 7 bases fitting TRBD1. V lost 5 bases to trimming and J lost 1 base; unmatched junction nucleotides: 8. Per the germline V gene, CDR1 is MDHEN and CDR2 is SYDVKM. CDR3 size: 16 residues. CDR3 sequence: CASSHTRGSSNQPQHF. The CDR3 nucleotides read TGTGCCAGCAGTCATACCAGGGGGAGCAGCAATCAGCCCCAGCATTTT.

V gene TRBV28 combines with J gene TRBJ1-4; D is ambiguous. Deletions cut 3 bases from V and 0 bases from J, with 23 bases between. Per the germline V gene, CDR1 is MDHEN and CDR2 is SYDVKM. There are 20 residues in the CDR3. The CDR3 DNA reads as TGTGCCAGCAGTTTCTTTTCGTCGGGGAAATACACTGCAACTAATGAAAAACTGTTTTTT. Translated: CASSFFSSGKYTATNEKLFF.

The J gene is TRBJ2-7, the V gene TRBV10-3; 8 bases fit TRBD1. The CDR3 loop spans 14 amino acids. Trimming took 6 bases from V and 2 from J; bases not matched to a gene: 6. Germline values: CDR1 ENHRY, CDR2 SYGVKD. CDR3 sequence (DNA): TGTGCCATCAGGGACAGGGTAACCACCTACGAGCAGTACTTC. Amino acid sequence: CAIRDRVTTYEQYF.

V is TRBV18 and J is TRBJ2-4; TRBD1 agrees at 8 bases. With V trimmed by 3 bases and J by 12 bases, 4 bases remained unmatched. The germline V gene has CDR1 KGHSH and CDR2 LQKENI. This CDR3 contains 12 residues. CDR3 protein: CASSPGQGYQYF. The CDR3 bases are TGTGCCAGCTCACCCGGACAGGGCTATCAGTACTTC.

V usage is TRBV28 and J usage is TRBJ2-3, with D perhaps TRBD1 (5 bases). The CDR3 covers 15 residues. V was cut by 3 bases and J by 5 bases, with 15 bases left in between. Germline CDR1 is MDHEN and CDR2 is SYDVKM. CDR3 nucleotides: TGTGCCAGCAGTTTGGACACCTTGGCCGGAGATACGCAGTATTTT. Its translation is CASSLDTLAGDTQYF.

The V gene is TRBV24-1, the J gene TRBJ2-7, with D tentatively TRBD1 (5 bases). V was pared by 4 bases and J by 3 bases, with 12 bases between. This CDR3 contains 14 residues. Per germline, CDR1 KGHDR and CDR2 SFDVKD. CDR3 DNA: TGTGCCACCAGTGACATGGACACCAACTACGAGCAGTACTTC. Its protein product is CATSDMDTNYEQYF.

This sequence joins TRBV5-5 and TRBJ2-2; TRBD1 is a possible D gene (5 bases). The CDR3 is made up of 16 amino acids. Trimming pared 5 bases from V and 3 bases from J, leaving 17 bases between. In germline, CDR1 is SGHKS, CDR2 YYEKEE (reference sequence). The CDR3 loop reads CASRTPGSSDTGELFF. DNA of the CDR3: TGTGCCAGCAGGACACCAGGGTCTTCGGACACCGGGGAGCTGTTTTTT. Full variable domain (remainder filled in from reference TRBV5-5 and TRBJ2-2): DAGVTQSPTHLIKTRGQQVTLRCSPISGHKSVSWYQQVLGQGPQFIFQYYEKEERGRGNFPDRFSARQFPNYSSELNVNALLLGDSALYLCASRTPGSSDTGELFFGEGSRLTVL.

As for this clone: A read error may account for a junction end that differs from germline. CDR3 DNA: TGCAGCGTTCAAGGTGAGGGTCAGGCCCAGCATTTT. Residues: CSVQGEGQAQHF. The chain uses TRBV29-1 and TRBJ1-5; the D is unclear. Germline V gene data show CDR1 as SQVTM and CDR2 as ANQGSEA. The CDR3 covers 12 residues.

This clone was picked up one time. Other DNA sequences within the sample encode an identical CDR3. The chain has TRBV28 and TRBJ2-7, with 8 bases aligning to TRBD1. With V trimmed by 4 bases and J by 1 base, 3 bases remained unmatched. This CDR3 is 14 amino acids long. Per germline, CDR1 MDHEN and CDR2 SYDVKM. The chain's CDR3 is CASSSGTGSYEQYF. CDR3 coding DNA: TGTGCCAGCAGTTCCGGGACAGGATCCTACGAGCAGTACTTC.

The chain is built from TRBV7-6 and TRBJ1-2; no clear D gene. The CDR3 extends over 13 amino acids. In germline, CDR1 is SGHVS, CDR2 FNYEAQ. Trimming shortened V by 5 bases and J by 2 bases, and 9 bases separated the two germline ends. The CDR3: CASSPYLNYGYTF. The CDR3 DNA reads as TGTGCCAGCAGCCCTTATTTGAACTATGGCTACACCTTC.

The chain links TRBV27 to TRBJ2-1, with 8 bases that match TRBD2. The junction had 7 bases not matched to a gene; V was cut back by 6 bases and J by 0 bases. This CDR3 contains 16 residues. Germline CDR1 reads MNHEY; CDR2 reads SMNVEV (reference sequence). The CDR3 nucleotides are TGTGCCAGCAGGGAATTAGCGGGATCCTCCTACAATGAGCAGTTCTTC. Translated, it gives CASRELAGSSYNEQFF.

This clone showed up just once. This specimen includes other DNA sequences encoding the same CDR3. The gene calls are TRBV6-1 and TRBJ1-5; D gene unclear. Between the trimmed V and J ends, which lost 2 bases and 2 bases, there was a span of 4 bases. Germline V gene data show CDR1 as MNHNS and CDR2 as SASEGT. The CDR3 loop spans 13 amino acids. The CDR3 protein is CASSESGNQPQHF. CDR3 DNA sequence: TGTGCCAGCAGTGAATCTGGCAATCAGCCCCAGCATTTT.

The chain joins TRBV30 to TRBJ1-2, with D possibly TRBD1 on 6 matching bases. The V end was cut by 1 base, the J end by 2 bases, with 14 bases between. The CDR3 has 15 residues. Per germline, CDR1 GTSNPN and CDR2 SVGIG (reference sequence). The CDR3 nucleotides read TGTGCCTGGAGTGGGGCGACAGGAGTAAACTATGGCTACACCTTC. Its translation is CAWSGATGVNYGYTF.

This sequence joins TRBV3-1 (or the pseudogene TRBV3-2) and TRBJ1-1; 8 bases fit TRBD1. Losses at the gene ends were 4 bases for V and 0 bases for J; bases not matched to a gene: 1. The CDR3 has 14 residues. Germline V lookup: CDR1 LGHDT, CDR2 YNNKEL (reference sequence). Written as DNA, the CDR3 is TGTGCCAGCAGCCGACAGGGGATGAACACTGAAGCTTTCTTT. Translated: CASSRQGMNTEAFF.

The chain carries TRBV5-1 and TRBJ1-1; D may be TRBD1 (5 bases). V was clipped by 0 bases and J by 6 bases, with 9 bases between them. In germline, CDR1 is SGHRS, CDR2 YFSETQ. This CDR3 spans 13 amino acids. The CDR3 reads CASSLARDSEAFF. In DNA, the CDR3 is TGCGCCAGCAGCTTGGCCAGGGATTCTGAAGCTTTCTTT.

This clone was seen a single time. V is TRBV15 and J is TRBJ2-1; 14 nucleotides agree with TRBD2. V lost 0 bases to trimming and J lost 9 bases; unmatched junction nucleotides: 4. Germline V lookup: CDR1 LNHNV, CDR2 YYDKDF (reference sequence). The CDR3 contains 16 residues. The CDR3 region is CATSREGLAGDGEQFF. CDR3 DNA sequence: TGTGCCACCAGCAGAGAGGGACTAGCGGGAGATGGTGAGCAGTTCTTC. Filled out from reference TRBV15 and TRBJ2-1, the complete variable domain reads DAMVIQNPRYQVTQFGKPVTLSCSQTLNHNVMYWYQQKSSQAPKLLFHYYDKDFNNEADTPDNFQSRRPNTSFCFLDIRSPGLGDTAMYLCATSREGLAGDGEQFFGPGTRLTVL.

This clone was detected only a few times. This chain connects TRBV27 to TRBJ1-5; 9 positions match TRBD1. Germline loops: CDR1 MNHEY, CDR2 SMNVEV (reference sequence). This CDR3 has 15 residues. The trim removed 8 bases at V and 6 bases at J, leaving 11 bases unmatched. CDR3 coding DNA: TGTGCCAGCCGGACTGTGGGGACAGGGCCTCAGCCCCAGCATTTT. Translating it yields CASRTVGTGPQPQHF.

This clone showed up just once. CDR3 region: CASSLPGLAGGNTGELFF. The CDR3 DNA sequence: TGTGCCAGCAGCTTACCGGGACTAGCGGGGGGAAACACCGGGGAGCTGTTTTTT. V gene TRBV7-9 combines with J gene TRBJ2-2; 15 bases line up with TRBD2. Germline-derived CDR1 and CDR2 are SEHNR and FQNEAQ (reference sequence). This CDR3 spans 18 amino acids. V was clipped by 2 bases and J by 2 bases; unmatched bases: 3.